Sequencing of this T cell receptor beta chain was carried out in a study of identical twins. CDR3 length: 16 amino acids. V was pared by 10 bases and J by 0 bases, with 11 bases of the junction left unmatched. Germline V CDR1 and CDR2: MNHEY, SMNVEV (reference sequence). TCRdb recomputed calls from the 5' RACE reads with MiXCR, one row per CDR3 protein. The data show over 600,000 distinct CDR3 sequences, with less than 25% seen just once and 4% to 4.5% held by the top ten. These data were also reused for a study on T cells expressing NK-cell markers.

The TCR comes from a woman in her late teens or twenties in good health. The J gene is TRBJ2-7, the V gene TRBV27; TRBD2 matches at 11 bases. Sequenced material: PBMCs. The CDR3 here is CATATSGITPSYEQYF. The CDR3 DNA reads TGTGCCACCGCGACTAGCGGGATTACGCCCTCCTACGAGCAGTACTTC.